Listed here are 29 T cell receptor beta chains from one sample, sequenced in a study of CD8 T cells in Susac syndrome. A quantity of roughly 0.5 to 1 ug RNA underwent reverse transcription using random hexamers. TCRdb reanalysed the immunoSEQ multiplex PCR reads using MiXCR and keeps one entry per CDR3 protein. This table has 95,000 to 150,000 distinct CDR3 sequences, roughly 94% appearing once. The sequencing input was CD4+ T cells from PBMCs. These receptors were taken from a human donor in good health.

V gene TRBV6-2 or TRBV6-3 combines with J gene TRBJ2-1; 13 positions agree with TRBD2. The CDR3 sequence is 18 residues long. Per the germline V gene, CDR1 is MNHEY and CDR2 is SVGEGT. Germline trimming cut 5 bases from V and 5 bases from J; bases unmatched to any gene: 12. Here the CDR3 DNA reads TGTGCCAGCAGTGAGGCACTAGCGGGAGGGCCCGTCAACAATGAGCAGTTCTTC. Translated: CASSEALAGGPVNNEQFF.

The chain carries TRBV4-3 and TRBJ1-6; perhaps TRBD1 as D (5 bases). This CDR3 region has 16 residues. Germline V gives CDR1 LGHNA, CDR2 YSLEER. V was clipped by 0 bases and J by 10 bases, with 16 bases between them. The CDR3 sequence: CASSQDGRGTGSPLHF. CDR3 coding DNA: TGCGCCAGCAGCCAAGACGGGCGGGGGACGGGGTCACCCCTCCACTTT.

The V call is TRBV6-2 or TRBV6-3, the J call TRBJ2-7, with TRBD1 identical over 8 bases. Germline V gene sequence: CDR1 MNHEY, CDR2 SVGEGT. The CDR3 runs to 16 residues. With 2 bases clipped from V and 3 bases from J, the junction kept 9 bases outside the gene matches. The CDR3 loop is CASSYLGQGNGYEQYF. DNA for the CDR3: TGTGCCAGCAGTTACCTCGGACAGGGCAATGGCTACGAGCAGTACTTC.

The CDR3 bases are TGTGCCTGGAGTACTAGTCTGTTGGTAAACGAGCAGTACTTC. It is translated as CAWSTSLLVNEQYF. The chain carries TRBV30 and TRBJ2-7; D perhaps matches TRBD2 (5 bases). The CDR3 length is 14 residues. The germline V gene encodes CDR1 GTSNPN and CDR2 SVGIG (reference sequence). V was clipped by 2 bases and J by 5 bases, with 16 bases between them.

Only one count was recorded for this clonotype. This chain connects TRBV7-2 to TRBJ2-5; 9 bases match TRBD2. Trimming cost V 2 bases and J 2 bases; bases outside gene matches: 3. The CDR3 extends over 15 amino acids. Germline V CDR1 and CDR2: SGHTA, FQGNSA. The CDR3 DNA is TGTGCCAGCAGCTTATCTAGCGGGGCGCAAGAGACCCAGTACTTC. This gives the protein CASSLSSGAQETQYF.

This chain joins TRBV20-1 and TRBJ2-5; 12 bases map to TRBD1. Per the germline V gene, CDR1 is DFQATT and CDR2 is SNEGSKA (reference sequence). V dropped 8 bases and J dropped 4; count of bases not matched to a gene: 8. The CDR3 length is 14 residues. In DNA form, the CDR3 reads TGCAGTAGTCGGGACAGGGGGCGTGCAGAGACCCAGTACTTC. Protein product: CSSRDRGRAETQYF.

The chain joins TRBV7-2 to TRBJ1-2; D is perhaps TRBD1 (5 bases). The V gene lost 1 base and the J gene lost 5 bases, with 11 bases spanning the gap. The CDR3 length is 14 residues. The germline V gene encodes CDR1 SGHTA and CDR2 FQGNSA. CDR3 sequence reads: CASSLVQGEYGYTF. The CDR3, as DNA: TGTGCCAGCAGCTTAGTCCAGGGAGAGTATGGCTACACCTTC.

The chain uses TRBV7-9 and TRBJ1-6; D uncertain. Deletions cut 5 bases from V and 0 bases from J, with 8 bases between. The CDR3 length is 15 residues. Germline V gene data show CDR1 as SEHNR and CDR2 as FQNEAQ (reference sequence). CDR3 protein: CASSDLSSYNSPLHF. The CDR3, as DNA: TGTGCCAGCAGCGATTTGAGCTCCTATAATTCACCCCTCCACTTT.

The chain combines TRBV5-1 with TRBJ2-1; TRBD1 or TRBD2 may be the D gene (5 bases each). Germline V gene data show CDR1 as SGHRS and CDR2 as YFSETQ. Trimming removed 4 bases at V and 1 base at J, with 9 bases between. This CDR3 region has 14 residues. CDR3 sequence reads: CASSPEGSYNEQFF. The CDR3 bases are TGCGCCAGCAGCCCCGAGGGGTCCTACAATGAGCAGTTCTTC.

The chain carries TRBV7-2 and TRBJ1-2; 10 bases align to TRBD1. The CDR3 contains 14 residues. J lost 3 bases, V lost 4 bases, and 2 bases had no gene match. Germline CDR1 SGHTA, CDR2 FQGNSA. This chain's CDR3 is CASSWTGGHYGYTF. As DNA, the CDR3 is TGTGCCAGCAGCTGGACAGGGGGTCACTATGGCTACACCTTC.

This chain links TRBV5-1 with TRBJ2-5, with a weak D call TRBD2 (6 bases). Germline V lookup: CDR1 SGHRS, CDR2 YFSETQ. This CDR3 is built from 15 residues. V was shortened by 5 bases and J by 1 base, with 15 bases between the two germline ends. CDR3 protein: CASSKVGRIQETQYF. The CDR3 DNA follows: TGCGCCAGCAGTAAGGTAGGGAGGATCCAAGAGACCCAGTACTTC.

The chain carries TRBV19 and TRBJ1-5, with D possibly being TRBD1 (6 bases). The CDR3 is 15 residues long. With 6 bases removed from V and 0 bases from J, the gap between germline ends came to 12 bases. Germline-derived CDR1 and CDR2 are LNHDA and SQIVND (reference sequence). The CDR3 is CASSQGHHSNQPQHF. CDR3 in DNA: TGTGCCAGTAGCCAGGGACACCATAGCAATCAGCCCCAGCATTTT. The full variable domain, with the rest looked up from reference TRBV19 and TRBJ1-5, is DGGITQSPKYLFRKEGQNVTLSCEQNLNHDAMYWYRQDPGQGLRLIYYSQIVNDFQKGDIAEGYSVSREKKESFPLTVTSAQKNPTAFYLCASSQGHHSNQPQHFGDGTRLSIL.

V usage is TRBV30 and J usage is TRBJ2-1; D unclear. This CDR3 is 8 amino acids long. Germline CDR1 reads GTSNPN; CDR2 reads SVGIG (reference sequence). CDR3 bases: TGTGCTTTGGGTGAGCAGTTCTTC. It specifies CALGEQFF.

This chain connects TRBV24-1 to TRBJ2-2, with 12 bases lining up with TRBD2. The CDR3 is 17 residues long. Germline CDR1 KGHDR, CDR2 SFDVKD. Germline trimming cut 3 bases from V and 6 bases from J; bases unmatched to any gene: 7. CDR3 sequence (DNA): TGTGCCACCAGTGATGCAACTAGCGGGAGGCTTTCCGGGGAGCTGTTTTTT. Protein: CATSDATSGRLSGELFF.

The chain combines TRBV11-2 with TRBJ1-1; D might be TRBD1 (5 bases). Trimming left V 3 bases short and J 4 bases short, with 24 bases between. Germline V lookup: CDR1 SGHAT, CDR2 FQNNGV. The CDR3 contains 18 residues. CDR3 nucleotides: TGTGCCAGCAGCTTGACGGTGGGGCGTAGGTCGGGTCTCACTGAAGCTTTCTTT. Its translation: CASSLTVGRRSGLTEAFF.

A word on this clonotype: A read error may produce the germline difference seen at one junction end. CDR3 region: CASSPRPTGELFF. Here the CDR3 DNA reads TGTGCTAGCAGCCCTCGTCCCACCGGGGAGCTGTTTTTT. This chain links TRBV7-7 with TRBJ2-2; D remains unclear. The CDR3 totals 13 residues. Germline V gene sequence: CDR1 SSHAT, CDR2 FNYEAQ (reference sequence).

The chain recombines TRBV7-2 with TRBJ1-2, with unresolved D. Germline CDR1 and CDR2: SGHTA and FQGNSA. This CDR3 has 15 amino acids. V was clipped by 2 bases and J by 4 bases, with 14 bases between them. The DNA of the CDR3 is TGTGCCAGCAGCTTAATGTCCGGATCGAGCTATGGCTACACCTTC. Its protein product is CASSLMSGSSYGYTF.

The chain combines TRBV30 with TRBJ2-2; tentative D call: TRBD2 (6 bases). This CDR3 has 12 amino acids. V dropped 2 bases and J dropped 8 bases, with 9 bases sitting between them. Germline CDR1 is GTSNPN and CDR2 is SVGIG (reference sequence). CDR3 amino acids: CAWSRGMGELFF. As DNA, the CDR3 is TGTGCCTGGAGTCGGGGGATGGGGGAGCTGTTTTTT.

The V gene is TRBV6-1, the J gene TRBJ2-7; 10 positions agree with TRBD2. The CDR3 contains 15 residues. The V segment lost 3 bases and the J segment 6 bases; nucleotides outside the gene matches: 8. CDR1 and CDR2 (germline): MNHNS, SASEGT. The CDR3 sequence: CASSDILAGASEQYF. The CDR3 nucleotides read TGTGCCAGCAGTGACATCCTAGCGGGAGCAAGCGAGCAGTACTTC.

The genes are TRBV24-1 and TRBJ2-3; TRBD1 matches at 9 bases. Trimming at V came to 2 bases and at J to 3 bases, leaving 5 bases not matched to a gene. The CDR3 totals 16 residues. Germline CDR1 KGHDR, CDR2 SFDVKD. CDR3 region: CATSDYGQGITDTQYF. The DNA of the CDR3 is TGTGCCACCAGTGATTACGGACAGGGGATAACAGATACGCAGTATTTT.

The chain joins TRBV28 to TRBJ1-6; no reliable D call. Germline V gene lookup returns CDR1 MDHEN and CDR2 SYDVKM. This CDR3 is built from 14 residues. V shed 2 bases and J shed 10 bases, with 12 bases lying between them. CDR3 region: CASSLGPKVSPLHF. In DNA, the CDR3 is TGTGCCAGCAGTTTAGGACCGAAAGTGTCACCCCTCCACTTT.

CDR3 DNA: TGTGCCAGCAGTTACGATGGCTACACCTTC. It encodes CASSYDGYTF. V gene TRBV6-6 combines with J gene TRBJ1-2, with no clear D. CDR1 MNHNY and CDR2 SVGAGI come from the germline V gene (reference sequence). Trimming took 2 bases from V and 6 from J, leaving 1 base between them. This CDR3 contains 10 residues.

The CDR3 bases are TGTGCCAGCAGTGCCGAGGGAGGGGGATGGAATCAGCCCCAGCATTTT. This codes for CASSAEGGGWNQPQHF. V and J are TRBV6-1 and TRBJ1-5; D might be TRBD1 (6 bases). The CDR3 extends over 16 amino acids. Germline V gene sequence: CDR1 MNHNS, CDR2 SASEGT. V lost 4 bases, J lost 4 bases, and 17 bases lay in between.

The chain couples TRBV20-1 to TRBJ2-3; a weak D match, TRBD2 (5 bases). The CDR3 consists of 12 residues. Germline CDR1 reads DFQATT; CDR2 reads SNEGSKA (reference sequence). The ends were cut back, 3 bases at V and 6 bases at J, with 10 bases in the middle. The CDR3 bases are TGCAGTGCTAGCGGGATGCCCGATACGCAGTATTTT. This gives the protein CSASGMPDTQYF.

The chain uses TRBV29-1 and TRBJ2-3, with D possibly matching TRBD2 (5 bases). Per the germline V gene, CDR1 is SQVTM and CDR2 is ANQGSEA. Trimming took 6 bases from V and 11 from J, leaving 15 bases between them. The CDR3 runs to 11 residues. As DNA, the CDR3 is TGCAGCGTGGGTACTAGTCAGGTGCAGTATTTT. Amino acids: CSVGTSQVQYF.

The chain has TRBV3-1 and TRBJ1-2, with D perhaps matching TRBD1 (5 bases). The CDR3 covers 13 residues. V was shortened by 2 bases and J by 8 bases, with 12 bases between the two germline ends. The germline V gene encodes CDR1 LGHDT and CDR2 YNNKEL (reference sequence). CDR3 DNA: TGTGCCAGCAGCCAACAGGGAGGAGGAGGCTACACCTTC. Translated, it gives CASSQQGGGGYTF.

The rearrangement joins TRBV28 to TRBJ1-5, with a tentative D call TRBD1 (5 bases). Germline V gene sequence: CDR1 MDHEN, CDR2 SYDVKM. The CDR3 totals 19 residues. V lost 1 base and J 5 bases, leaving 24 bases between the germline ends. This CDR3 reads CASSLSPFFGHLGDQPQHF. DNA for the CDR3: TGTGCCAGCAGTTTATCCCCATTCTTTGGGCACTTAGGGGATCAGCCCCAGCATTTT.

The CDR3 coding sequence is TGCAGTGCTAACGAGCGGGAGGGGGGCACAGATACGCAGTATTTT. Translation gives CSANEREGGTDTQYF. The chain is built from TRBV20-1 and TRBJ2-3; 10 bases map to TRBD2. The ends lost 4 bases at V and 1 base at J; junction bases unmatched: 5. Germline CDR1 and CDR2: DFQATT and SNEGSKA (reference sequence). This CDR3 comprises 15 residues.

J is TRBJ1-4 and V is TRBV7-9, with a tentative D call TRBD1 (5 bases). The CDR3 is 14 amino acids. V was clipped by 5 bases and J by 5 bases, with 12 bases between them. Germline assignment: CDR1 SEHNR and CDR2 FQNEAQ (reference sequence). The CDR3, as DNA: TGTGCCAGCAGCCCTTTTGGGGCGAATGAAAAACTGTTTTTT. This sequence encodes CASSPFGANEKLFF.